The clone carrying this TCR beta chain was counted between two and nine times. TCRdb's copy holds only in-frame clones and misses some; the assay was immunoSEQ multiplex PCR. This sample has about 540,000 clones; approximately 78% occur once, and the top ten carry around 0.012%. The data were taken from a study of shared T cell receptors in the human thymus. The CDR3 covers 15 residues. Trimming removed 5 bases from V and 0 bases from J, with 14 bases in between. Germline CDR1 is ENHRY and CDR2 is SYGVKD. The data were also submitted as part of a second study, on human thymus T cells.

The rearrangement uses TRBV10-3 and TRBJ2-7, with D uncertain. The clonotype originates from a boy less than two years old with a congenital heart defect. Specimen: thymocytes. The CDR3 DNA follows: TGTGCCATCAGTACACCAACGGAGAGCTCCTACGAGCAGTACTTC. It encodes CAISTPTESSYEQYF.